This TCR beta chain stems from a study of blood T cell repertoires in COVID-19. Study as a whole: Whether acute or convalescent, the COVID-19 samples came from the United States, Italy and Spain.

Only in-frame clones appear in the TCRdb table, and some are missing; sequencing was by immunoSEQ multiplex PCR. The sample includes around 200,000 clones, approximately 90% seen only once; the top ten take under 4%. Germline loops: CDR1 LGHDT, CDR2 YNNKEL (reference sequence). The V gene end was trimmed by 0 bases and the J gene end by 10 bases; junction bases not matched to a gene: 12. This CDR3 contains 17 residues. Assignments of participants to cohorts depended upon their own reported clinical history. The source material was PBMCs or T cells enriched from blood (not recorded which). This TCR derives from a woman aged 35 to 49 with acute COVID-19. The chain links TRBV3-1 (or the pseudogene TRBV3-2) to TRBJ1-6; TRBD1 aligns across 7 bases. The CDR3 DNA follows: TGTGCCAGCAGCCAAGAAACGGAGACAGGGTTGGGATCACCCCTCCACTTT. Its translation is CASSQETETGLGSPLHF.